The T cell receptor (beta chain) described here comes from a study of blood T cell repertoires in COVID-19. Study context: Collection of acute and convalescent COVID-19 samples took place in the United States, Italy and Spain. From T cells, B-cell-depleted T cells, or PBMCs came the material, which was cDNA or gDNA.

Repertoires were generated with immunoSEQ multiplex PCR, while TCRdb's copy carries only in-frame clones and drops some. The data hold 400,000 or so clones, with around 87% observed a single time. Germline assignment: CDR1 LGHDT and CDR2 YNNKEL (reference sequence). V was pared by 0 bases and J by 4 bases, with 11 bases of the junction left unmatched. The CDR3 contains 18 residues. Sequenced: peripheral blood. This chain links TRBV3-1 (or the pseudogene TRBV3-2) with TRBJ2-5; 10 nucleotides agree with TRBD2. The source of this sequence is a human donor in a cohort sampled during active COVID-19. DNA of the CDR3: TGTGCCAGCAGCCAAGAAGGAGGACTAGCGGAGGGGGGAGAGACCCAGTACTTC. Amino acids: CASSQEGGLAEGGETQYF.